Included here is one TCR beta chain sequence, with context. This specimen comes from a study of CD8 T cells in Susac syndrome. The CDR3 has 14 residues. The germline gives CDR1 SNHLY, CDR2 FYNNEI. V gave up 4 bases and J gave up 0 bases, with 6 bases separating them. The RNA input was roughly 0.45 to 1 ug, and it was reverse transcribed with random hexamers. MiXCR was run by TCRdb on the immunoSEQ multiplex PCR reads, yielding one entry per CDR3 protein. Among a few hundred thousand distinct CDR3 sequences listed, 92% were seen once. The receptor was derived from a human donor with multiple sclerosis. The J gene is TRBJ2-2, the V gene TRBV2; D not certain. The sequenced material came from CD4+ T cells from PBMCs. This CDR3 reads CASSVRTNTGELFF. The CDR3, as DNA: TGTGCCAGCAGTGTAAGGACGAACACCGGGGAGCTGTTTTTT.